Listed here are 21 T cell receptor beta chains from one sample, sequenced in a study of blood T cell repertoires in COVID-19. Here immunoSEQ multiplex PCR was the method, and the copy in TCRdb shows in-frame clones only, minus some. In the table there are about 330,000 clones, more than 70% of which are singletons. The sample consisted of peripheral blood. The receptor set was obtained from a woman in her forties or fifties with acute or convalescent COVID-19.

Details on this clone: Other nucleotide sequences from this sample produce the same CDR3. The chain recombines TRBV14 with TRBJ1-2; 7 bases are shared with TRBD1. Germline CDR1 and CDR2: SGHDN and FVKESK. CDR3 length equals 13 residues. Trimming cost V 4 bases and J 8 bases; bases outside gene matches: 7. Here the CDR3 DNA reads TGTGCCAGCAGCCCCCGACAGGGCGAGGGCTACACCTTC. Encoded protein: CASSPRQGEGYTF.

The chain uses TRBV28 and TRBJ2-3, with TRBD2 matching 9 bases. CDR1 and CDR2 (germline): MDHEN, SYDVKM. Losses at the gene ends were 5 bases for V and 2 bases for J; bases not matched to a gene: 5. The CDR3 has 15 residues. CDR3: CASSPASGNTDTQYF. CDR3 sequence (DNA): TGTGCCAGCAGTCCGGCTAGCGGGAACACAGATACGCAGTATTTT.

The gene calls are TRBV2 and TRBJ1-5; tentatively, D is TRBD1 (5 bases). CDR3 length: 14 amino acids. Trimming removed 4 bases at V and 5 bases at J, with 12 bases between. Germline V gene lookup returns CDR1 SNHLY and CDR2 FYNNEI. CDR3 DNA: TGTGCCAGCAGTGTTCAGGGAGGGGATCAGCCCCAGCATTTT. As protein: CASSVQGGDQPQHF.

The chain employs TRBV2 and TRBJ2-5; possibly TRBD2 for D (6 bases). The CDR3 loop spans 14 amino acids. Trimming stripped 8 bases from V and 5 bases from J, with 18 bases between. CDR1 is SNHLY, CDR2 FYNNEI, per germline. The CDR3 region is CASAGTLRPETQYF. The CDR3 DNA reads TGTGCCAGCGCCGGGACTCTCCGGCCGGAGACCCAGTACTTC.

The chain carries TRBV29-1 and TRBJ1-1; D is uncertain. The V gene lost 3 bases and the J gene lost 5 bases, with 13 bases spanning the gap. The CDR3 runs 13 residues. Germline lookup yields CDR1 SQVTM and CDR2 ANQGSEA. CDR3 nucleotides: TGCAGCGTTGATGGCCAACCGAAAACTGAAGCTTTCTTT. This translates into CSVDGQPKTEAFF.

The rearrangement links TRBV6-1 to TRBJ1-4; 10 bases map to TRBD1. The CDR3 extends over 15 amino acids. Germline V gene sequence: CDR1 MNHNS, CDR2 SASEGT. The trim removed 2 bases at V and 8 bases at J, leaving 5 bases unmatched. The CDR3 DNA is TGTGCCAGCAGTGAAACCGGGACAGGGGACGAAAAACTGTTTTTT. Protein sequence: CASSETGTGDEKLFF.

The V and J genes are TRBV5-5 and TRBJ2-7; a possible D gene is TRBD1 (5 bases). The CDR3 has 14 residues. Germline V gene data show CDR1 as SGHKS and CDR2 as YYEKEE (reference sequence). V was cut by 3 bases and J by 3 bases, with 13 bases left in between. The DNA for the CDR3 is TGTGCCAGCAGCTCCGGACAAGAGTACTACGAGCAGTACGTC. It translates to CASSSGQEYYEQYV.

The chain employs TRBV30 and TRBJ2-2, with D tentatively TRBD2 (5 bases). Germline V gene data show CDR1 as GTSNPN and CDR2 as SVGIG (reference sequence). The CDR3 totals 14 residues. V was cut by 0 bases and J by 4 bases, with 9 bases left in between. In DNA, the CDR3 is TGTGCCTGGAGTGTAAACCGGGGCACCGGGGAGCTGTTTTTT. It codes for CAWSVNRGTGELFF.

The chain is built from TRBV18 and TRBJ2-1, with no clear D. Trimming pared 2 bases from V and 5 bases from J, leaving 10 bases between. Germline CDR1 and CDR2: KGHSH and LQKENI. The CDR3 spans 14 residues. This chain's CDR3 is CASSPGRPNNEQFF. The CDR3 DNA follows: TGTGCCAGCTCACCAGGCAGGCCAAACAATGAGCAGTTCTTC.

The chain joins TRBV30 to TRBJ2-3; 12 bases agree with TRBD2. The CDR3 contains 15 residues. Trimming cost V 1 base and J 5 bases; bases outside gene matches: 4. From germline, CDR1 is GTSNPN and CDR2 SVGIG (reference sequence). The CDR3 DNA reads TGTGCCTGGAGTGCCCTAGCGGGAGGGCAAGATACGCAGTATTTT. Translating it yields CAWSALAGGQDTQYF. Supplemented by reference TRBV30 and TRBJ2-3, the full variable domain reads SQTIHQWPATLVQPVGSPLSLECTVEGTSNPNLYWYRQAAGRGLQLLFYSVGIGQISSEVPQNLSASRPQDRQFILSSKKLLLSDSGFYLCAWSALAGGQDTQYFGPGTRLTVL.

The genes are TRBV7-3 and TRBJ2-3, with D maybe TRBD2 (5 bases). This CDR3 comprises 13 residues. Germline V lookup: CDR1 SGHTA, CDR2 FQGTGA. Trimming removed 5 bases from V and 10 bases from J, with 16 bases in between. In nucleotides, the CDR3 is TGTGCCAGCAGCCCCAGCGAGGGAGCTCCGCAGTATTTT. Protein sequence: CASSPSEGAPQYF.

This clone was recorded once. The chain couples TRBV28 to TRBJ2-7; 8 bases map to TRBD1. The CDR3 covers 15 residues. V lost 5 bases, J lost 6 bases, and 12 bases stayed unmatched. CDR1 MDHEN and CDR2 SYDVKM come from the germline V gene. The DNA for the CDR3 is TGTGCCAGCAGTGGGGGACAGGATCGTTTTGGCGAGCAGTACGTC. This codes for CASSGGQDRFGEQYV.

This clone was counted only a few times. V usage is TRBV28 and J usage is TRBJ2-3; 9 bases are a match to TRBD2. The germline V gene has CDR1 MDHEN and CDR2 SYDVKM. The CDR3 has 16 residues. Unmatched junction bases numbered 5, after V lost 3 bases and J lost 1 base. CDR3 DNA: TGTGCCAGCAGTTTTGGAGCGGGAGGTGGCACAGATACGCAGTATTTT. As protein: CASSFGAGGGTDTQYF.

V gene TRBV14 combines with J gene TRBJ2-2, with 9 bases that match TRBD2. In germline, CDR1 is SGHDN, CDR2 FVKESK. The CDR3 covers 16 residues. V trimming: 4 bases; J trimming: 7 bases; junction bases outside the gene matches: 10. The CDR3 reads CASSLPGRGGRGELFF. The CDR3 DNA reads as TGTGCCAGCAGCCTCCCTGGGCGGGGGGGCCGCGGGGAGCTGTTTTTT.

The count of this clone is one. The chain is built from TRBV3-1 (or the pseudogene TRBV3-2) and TRBJ2-7, with TRBD2 matching over 14 bases. Germline V gives CDR1 LGHDT, CDR2 YNNKEL (reference sequence). The CDR3 length is 17 residues. The trim removed 0 bases at V and 6 bases at J, leaving 7 bases unmatched. CDR3 in DNA: TGTGCCAGCAGCCAAGACCGGGGGACTAGCGGGAGCAGCGAGCAGTACTTC. Translated: CASSQDRGTSGSSEQYF.

The chain is built from TRBV5-1 and TRBJ2-5, with D maybe TRBD1 (6 bases). The V end lost 3 bases, the J end lost 2 bases, and 11 bases lay between the germline ends. Per the germline V gene, CDR1 is SGHRS and CDR2 is YFSETQ. The CDR3 contains 14 residues. The CDR3 is CASSYYQGQETQYF. CDR3 sequence (DNA): TGCGCCAGCAGCTATTACCAGGGGCAAGAGACCCAGTACTTC.

J is TRBJ2-2 and V is TRBV4-3, with a possible D match to TRBD2 (5 bases). Germline CDR1 reads LGHNA; CDR2 reads YSLEER. V was cut by 5 bases and J by 6 bases, with 13 bases left in between. CDR3 length: 14 amino acids. CDR3 residues: CASSYGVLAGELFF. In nucleotides, the CDR3 is TGCGCCAGCAGCTACGGGGTGTTAGCCGGGGAGCTGTTTTTT.

The sample holds a few counts of this clone. The chain's CDR3 is CASSRWDRGNEKLFF. The CDR3, as DNA: TGTGCCAGCAGCCGATGGGACAGGGGAAACGAAAAACTGTTTTTT. This chain connects TRBV14 to TRBJ1-4; 10 nucleotides align to TRBD1. The CDR3 sequence is 15 residues long. V shed 4 bases and J 8 bases; nucleotides not matched to a gene: 7. CDR1 is SGHDN and CDR2 is FVKESK in the germline V gene.

V is TRBV9 and J is TRBJ2-7; 7 bases agree with TRBD2. The CDR3 consists of 14 residues. Trimming removed 4 bases from V and 3 bases from J; junction bases left unmatched: 7. Per the germline V gene, CDR1 is SGDLS and CDR2 is YYNGEE. CDR3 loop: CASSPREISYEQYF. Here the CDR3 DNA reads TGTGCCAGCAGCCCGCGGGAGATAAGCTACGAGCAGTACTTC.

This chain links TRBV4-3 with TRBJ2-7; 12 nucleotides agree with TRBD2. This CDR3 contains 20 residues. From germline, CDR1 is LGHNA and CDR2 YSLEER. J gave up 6 bases and V 3 bases, and 21 bases lay outside the gene matches. The CDR3 loop reads CASSHRLAGGPIRSVPEQYF. Here the CDR3 DNA reads TGCGCCAGCAGCCATCGCCTAGCGGGAGGGCCTATAAGGTCCGTCCCCGAGCAGTACTTC.

The gene calls are TRBV4-1 and TRBJ2-7; D gene unclear. The CDR3 length is 13 residues. Germline CDR1 and CDR2: MGHRA and YSYEKL. V gave up 4 bases and J gave up 3 bases, with 10 bases separating them. DNA of the CDR3: TGCGCCAGCAGCCGTGGAGAAGGCTACGAGCAGTACTTC. Its protein product is CASSRGEGYEQYF.